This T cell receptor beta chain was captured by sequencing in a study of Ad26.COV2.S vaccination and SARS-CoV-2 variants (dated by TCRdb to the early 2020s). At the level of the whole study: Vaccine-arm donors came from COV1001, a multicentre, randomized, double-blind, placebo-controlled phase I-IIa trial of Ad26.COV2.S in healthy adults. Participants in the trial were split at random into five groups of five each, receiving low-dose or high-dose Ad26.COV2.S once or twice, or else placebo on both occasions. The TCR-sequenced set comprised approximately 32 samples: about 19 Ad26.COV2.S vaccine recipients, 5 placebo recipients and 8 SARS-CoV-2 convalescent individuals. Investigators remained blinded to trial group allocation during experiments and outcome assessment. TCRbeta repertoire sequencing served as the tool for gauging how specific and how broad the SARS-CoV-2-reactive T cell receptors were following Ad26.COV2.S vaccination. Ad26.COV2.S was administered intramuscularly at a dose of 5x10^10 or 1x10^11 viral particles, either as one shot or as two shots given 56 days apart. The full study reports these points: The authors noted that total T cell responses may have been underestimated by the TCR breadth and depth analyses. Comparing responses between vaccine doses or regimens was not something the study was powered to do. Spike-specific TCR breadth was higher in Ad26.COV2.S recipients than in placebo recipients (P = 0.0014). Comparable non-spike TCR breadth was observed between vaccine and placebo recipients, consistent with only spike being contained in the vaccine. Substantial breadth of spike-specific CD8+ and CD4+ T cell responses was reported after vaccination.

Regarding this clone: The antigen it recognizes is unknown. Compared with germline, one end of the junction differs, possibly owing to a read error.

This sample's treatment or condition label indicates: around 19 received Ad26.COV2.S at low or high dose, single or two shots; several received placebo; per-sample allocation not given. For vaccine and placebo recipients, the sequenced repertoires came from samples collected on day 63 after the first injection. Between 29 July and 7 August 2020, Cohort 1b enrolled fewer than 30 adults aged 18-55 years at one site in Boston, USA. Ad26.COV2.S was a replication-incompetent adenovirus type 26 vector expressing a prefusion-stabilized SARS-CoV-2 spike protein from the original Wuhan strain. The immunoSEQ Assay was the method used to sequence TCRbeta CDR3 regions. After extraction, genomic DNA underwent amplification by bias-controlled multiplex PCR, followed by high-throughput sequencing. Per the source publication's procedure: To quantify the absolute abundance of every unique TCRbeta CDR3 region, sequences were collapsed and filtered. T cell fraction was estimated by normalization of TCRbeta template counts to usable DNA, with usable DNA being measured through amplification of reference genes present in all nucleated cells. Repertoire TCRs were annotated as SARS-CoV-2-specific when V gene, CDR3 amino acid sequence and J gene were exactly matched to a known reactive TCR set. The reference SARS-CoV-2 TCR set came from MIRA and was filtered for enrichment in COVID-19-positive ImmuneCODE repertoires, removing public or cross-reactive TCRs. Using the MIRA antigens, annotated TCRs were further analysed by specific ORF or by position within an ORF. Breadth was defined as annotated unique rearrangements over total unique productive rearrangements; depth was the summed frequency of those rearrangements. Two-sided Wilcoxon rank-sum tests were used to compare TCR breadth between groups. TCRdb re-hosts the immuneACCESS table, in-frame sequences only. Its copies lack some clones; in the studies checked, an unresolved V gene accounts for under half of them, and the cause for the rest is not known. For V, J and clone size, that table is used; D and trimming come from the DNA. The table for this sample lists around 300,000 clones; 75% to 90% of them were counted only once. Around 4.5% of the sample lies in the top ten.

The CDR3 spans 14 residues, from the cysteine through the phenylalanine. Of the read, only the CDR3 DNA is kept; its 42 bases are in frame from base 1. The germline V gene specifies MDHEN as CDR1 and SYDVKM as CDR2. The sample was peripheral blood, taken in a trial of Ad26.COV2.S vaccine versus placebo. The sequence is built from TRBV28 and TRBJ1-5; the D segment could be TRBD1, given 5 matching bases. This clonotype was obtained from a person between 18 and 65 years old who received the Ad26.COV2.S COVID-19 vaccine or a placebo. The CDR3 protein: CASTFRQRNQPQHF. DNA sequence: TGTGCCAGCACCTTTAGACAGCGCAATCAACCCCAGCATTTT.